The 21 T cell receptor beta chains below were found in one sample sequenced in a study of T-cell memory formation after mild COVID-19. TCRdb reanalysed the 5' RACE reads using MiXCR and keeps one entry per CDR3 protein. Counted here are about 350,000 distinct CDR3 sequences, roughly 13% occurring once; the ten biggest clones make up 22%. The sample consisted of PBMCs or a T cell subset sorted from them (not recorded which). Receptor source: a man aged 18-30 years who had mild COVID-19 (a few samples of this study predate the infection). Cell type and time point are not known.

The gene calls are TRBV12-3 or TRBV12-4 and TRBJ2-5, with 8 bases fitting TRBD1. Losses at the gene ends were 6 bases for V and 4 bases for J; bases not matched to a gene: 7. There are 14 residues in the CDR3. The CDR3 spells CASRPQGASETQYF. CDR3 in DNA: TGTGCCAGCAGACCCCAGGGGGCATCAGAGACCCAGTACTTC.

This clonotype was counted between two and nine times. The genes are TRBV7-3 and TRBJ2-3; D uncertain. V shed 4 bases and J shed 4 bases, with 9 bases lying between them. This CDR3 region has 13 residues. The germline gives CDR1 SGHTA, CDR2 FQGTGA. CDR3 protein: CASSSSPADTQYF. In DNA form, the CDR3 reads TGTGCCAGCAGCTCCTCCCCGGCAGATACGCAGTATTTT.

The chain has TRBV6-2 or TRBV6-3 and TRBJ2-7, with 7 bases that match TRBD2. V shed 7 bases, J shed 6 bases, and the junction held 9 bases outside the gene matches. CDR1 is MNHEY, CDR2 SVGEGT, per germline. This CDR3 has 13 residues. The CDR3 bases are TGTGCCAGCATTATGACGGGGGGTCGCGAGCAGTACTTC. Translation: CASIMTGGREQYF.

The chain uses TRBV7-9 and TRBJ1-2; D not certain. There are 14 residues in the CDR3. Germline CDR1 SEHNR, CDR2 FQNEAQ (reference sequence). With 5 bases removed from V and 7 bases from J, the gap between germline ends came to 17 bases. DNA for the CDR3: TGTGCCAGCAGCCCTAGCGGAGGGAGGAGTGGCTACACCTTC. This gives the protein CASSPSGGRSGYTF.

V and J are TRBV6-2 or TRBV6-3 and TRBJ2-4; 7 bases are shared with TRBD2. CDR1 and CDR2 from the germline V gene are MNHEY and SVGEGT. Unmatched junction bases numbered 11, after V lost 8 bases and J lost 7 bases. This CDR3 has 14 residues. The CDR3 bases are TGTGCCAGCCGGTGGGAGGGGCGCGTCAACATTCAGTACTTC. It translates to CASRWEGRVNIQYF.

The chain links TRBV4-1 to TRBJ2-2; D may correspond to TRBD1 or TRBD2 (6 bases each). In germline, CDR1 is MGHRA, CDR2 YSYEKL. CDR3 length equals 14 residues. V was shortened by 4 bases and J by 6 bases, with 12 bases between the two germline ends. Written as DNA, the CDR3 is TGCGCCAGCAGCCCCCAACGGGGGCCCGGGGAGCTGTTTTTT. Its translation: CASSPQRGPGELFF.

CDR3 region: CASSQGGDSNQPQHF. The CDR3 DNA sequence: TGTGCCAGCAGCCAAGGAGGGGATAGCAATCAGCCCCAGCATTTT. The gene calls are TRBV7-9 and TRBJ1-5; D possibly corresponds to TRBD1 (5 bases). Trimming removed 5 bases from V and 0 bases from J, with 11 bases in between. CDR3 length: 15 residues. Germline V gives CDR1 SEHNR, CDR2 FQNEAQ (reference sequence).

This clonotype has at least ten counts. CDR3 region: CASSQGRTSGGYTDTQYF. CDR3 sequence (DNA): TGCGCCAGCAGCCAAGGCCGTACTAGCGGGGGGTACACAGATACGCAGTATTTT. V usage is TRBV4-3 and J usage is TRBJ2-3, with 12 bases identical to TRBD2. The CDR3 contains 18 residues. The ends lost 1 base at V and 2 bases at J; junction bases unmatched: 7. The germline CDR1 and CDR2 sequences are LGHNA and YSLEER.

The V gene is TRBV7-9, the J gene TRBJ1-1; D remains ambiguous. Germline V gene lookup returns CDR1 SEHNR and CDR2 FQNEAQ (reference sequence). CDR3 size: 15 residues. V lost 5 bases and J lost 1, with 14 bases in between. In DNA, the CDR3 is TGTGCCAGCAGCGCCCGATCCTTTACGAACACTGAAGCTTTCTTT. Translating gives CASSARSFTNTEAFF.

This clonotype turned up a few times. J is TRBJ2-3 and V is TRBV9, with 8 nucleotides matching TRBD1. CDR1 and CDR2 (germline): SGDLS, YYNGEE. J lost 4 bases, V lost 0 bases, and 19 bases had no gene match. CDR3 length: 20 amino acids. CDR3 region: CASSVGPARQGLQRADTQYF. CDR3 DNA: TGTGCCAGCAGCGTAGGACCCGCCCGACAGGGGCTCCAGAGAGCAGATACGCAGTATTTT.

This clonotype showed up many times. The chain combines TRBV5-1 with TRBJ2-1; D ambiguous. Trimming took 2 bases from V and 1 from J, leaving 10 bases between them. Germline CDR1 is SGHRS and CDR2 is YFSETQ. The CDR3 is made up of 15 amino acids. In DNA form, the CDR3 reads TGCGCCAGCAGCTTCGATCAGTCTTCCTACAATGAGCAGTTCTTC. It is translated as CASSFDQSSYNEQFF.

A few counts support this clonotype. The V call is TRBV29-1, the J call TRBJ2-5, with 9 bases identical to TRBD1. Germline values: CDR1 SQVTM, CDR2 ANQGSEA. The CDR3 totals 14 residues. With 1 base clipped from V and 4 bases from J, the junction kept 4 bases outside the gene matches. CDR3 in DNA: TGCAGCGTTGAAGGGGGACAGGGTGTAGAGACCCAGTACTTC. It encodes CSVEGGQGVETQYF.

The table lists this clonotype with many counts. The J gene is TRBJ1-2, the V gene TRBV15, with D unresolved. The CDR3 is made up of 15 amino acids. Trimming left V 0 bases short and J 0 bases short, with 8 bases between. CDR1 is LNHNV, CDR2 YYDKDF, per germline (reference sequence). CDR3 sequence (DNA): TGTGCCACCAGCAGAGATCGAGAGGCTAACTATGGCTACACCTTC. Protein sequence: CATSRDREANYGYTF.

V gene TRBV20-1 combines with J gene TRBJ2-5, with D possibly matching TRBD1 (7 bases). V lost 0 bases and J 7 bases, leaving 24 bases between the germline ends. The CDR3 spans 17 residues. Germline CDR1 DFQATT, CDR2 SNEGSKA (reference sequence). The CDR3 loop is CSARDPGRGAGGVTQYF. Written as DNA, the CDR3 is TGCAGTGCTAGAGATCCGGGCAGGGGGGCCGGCGGGGTGACCCAGTACTTC.

This clonotype has just a few counts. Here the CDR3 DNA reads TGCAGTGCCGATACGGACAGGGATCGGGGCTACACCTTC. Translated: CSADTDRDRGYTF. V usage is TRBV20-1 and J usage is TRBJ1-2, with 8 nucleotides matching TRBD1. J gave up 8 bases and V 6 bases, and 11 bases lay outside the gene matches. The CDR3 loop spans 13 amino acids. The germline gives CDR1 DFQATT, CDR2 SNEGSKA (reference sequence).

The chain uses TRBV5-1 and TRBJ2-1; D may be TRBD1 or TRBD2 (5 bases each). The CDR3 spans 13 residues. CDR1 is SGHRS and CDR2 is YFSETQ in the germline V gene. The V end was cut by 4 bases, the J end by 5 bases, with 10 bases between. The CDR3 nucleotides are TGCGCCAGCAGCATCGGGGCGGACAATGAGCAGTTCTTC. As protein: CASSIGADNEQFF.

This clonotype was observed a few times. V gene TRBV20-1 combines with J gene TRBJ2-1; unclear D gene. The CDR3 totals 10 residues. The V and J ends lost 6 bases and 9 bases respectively, with 9 bases between them. CDR1 is DFQATT and CDR2 is SNEGSKA in the germline V gene (reference sequence). CDR3 DNA sequence: TGCAGTGCGCATTTCGGTGAGCAGTTCTTC. It encodes CSAHFGEQFF.

This sequence joins TRBV7-8 and TRBJ1-5, with TRBD1 as a possible D gene (5 bases). From germline, CDR1 is SGHVS and CDR2 FQNEAQ. The CDR3 contains 14 residues. The ends were cut back, 5 bases at V and 9 bases at J, with 17 bases in the middle. The DNA of the CDR3 is TGTGCCAGCAGCCCCGGGACGTCGAGAAGGCCCCAGCATTTT. This encodes CASSPGTSRRPQHF. The whole variable domain, remainder taken from reference TRBV7-8 and TRBJ1-5, is GAGVSQSPRYKVAKRGQDVALRCDPISGHVSLFWYQQALGQGPEFLTYFQNEAQLDKSGLPSDRFFAERPEGSVSTLKIQRTQQEDSAVYLCASSPGTSRRPQHFGDGTRLSIL.

The chain combines TRBV7-9 with TRBJ1-2; possibly TRBD1 for D (6 bases). Trimming stripped 5 bases from V and 3 bases from J, with 16 bases between. Germline V gene sequence: CDR1 SEHNR, CDR2 FQNEAQ (reference sequence). CDR3 length equals 15 residues. The CDR3 reads CASSPSGGHDYGYTF. CDR3 nucleotides: TGTGCCAGCAGCCCCTCGGGGGGGCACGACTATGGCTACACCTTC.

The chain uses TRBV12-3 or TRBV12-4 and TRBJ2-1; no clear D gene. The CDR3 has 14 residues. Trimming shortened V by 3 bases and J by 9 bases, and 15 bases separated the two germline ends. The CDR3 coding sequence is TGTGCCAGCAGTTTGTCAGCCTTGGGTGGTGAGCAGTTCTTC. Its translation is CASSLSALGGEQFF.

The chain employs TRBV7-7 and TRBJ2-5, with 14 bases aligning to TRBD2. Germline V gene data show CDR1 as SSHAT and CDR2 as FNYEAQ (reference sequence). This CDR3 comprises 16 residues. V shed 5 bases, J shed 1 base, and the junction held 3 bases outside the gene matches. CDR3 in DNA: TGTGCCAGCAGCCCGGGACTAGCGGGGGCCCAAGAGACCCAGTACTTC. Translated, it gives CASSPGLAGAQETQYF. Supplemented by reference TRBV7-7 and TRBJ2-5, the full variable domain reads GAGVSQSPRYKVTKRGQDVTLRCDPISSHATLYWYQQALGQGPEFLTYFNYEAQPDKSGLPSDRFSAERPEGSISTLTIQRTEQRDSAMYRCASSPGLAGAQETQYFGPGTRLLVL.